The clone carrying this T cell receptor beta chain was seen at least ten times. Its specificity is unknown. This entry is derived from a study of T cells in Graves' hyperthyroidism and ophthalmopathy. Study-wide points: Most expanded thyroid clonotypes above 0.001 recurred in blood. The model anticipated ophthalmopathy a median around six months pre-onset.

Trimming cost V 7 bases and J 6 bases, with 16 bases left between them. The germline V gene has CDR1 MDHEN and CDR2 SYDVKM. This CDR3 is 13 amino acids long. The authors took PBMCs from 10 ml fresh peripheral blood. Regions amplified from RNA transcripts were the TCR beta CDR3 regions. Initially, a first-round RT-PCR of the TCR CDR3 employed the HTBI primer set. One entry per CDR3 protein results from TCRdb running MiXCR on the multiplex PCR reads. This sample has 600,000 or so distinct CDR3 sequences, with approximately 14% found just once. This chain uses TRBV28 with TRBJ2-7; D is unresolved. Input material: blood. This receptor was obtained from a woman aged 45-60 years with Graves' ophthalmopathy. The CDR3, as DNA: TGTGCCAGCAAAGGGCAGATCCCTTCCGAGCAGTACTTC. This codes for CASKGQIPSEQYF.